A single sample gave rise to the 3 T cell receptor beta chains below, sequenced in a study of blood T cell repertoires in COVID-19. The assay was immunoSEQ multiplex PCR, and TCRdb's table has in-frame clones only and misses some. The sample yields roughly 160,000 clones, approximately 86% seen once. Sequencing was performed on PBMCs or T cells enriched from blood (not recorded which). These receptors originate from a man between 60 and 75 years old who had recovered from COVID-19.

The V call is TRBV12-5, the J call TRBJ1-3; weak D call: TRBD1 (6 bases). The V gene's germline CDR1 is LGHNT and CDR2 FRNRAP. This CDR3 contains 15 residues. The V end was cut by 6 bases, the J end by 0 bases, with 12 bases between. CDR3 DNA sequence: TGTGCTAGTGGAGGGGGGGACTACTCTGGAAACACCATATATTTT. It yields the protein CASGGGDYSGNTIYF.

Regarding this clone: The junction departs from germline at one end; a sequencing error may be responsible. V gene TRBV6-1 combines with J gene TRBJ1-1; D remains ambiguous. This CDR3 is 14 amino acids long. CDR1 is MNHNS and CDR2 is SASEGT in the germline V gene. Here the CDR3 reads CASREGSGFNEAFF. CDR3 DNA: TGTGCCAGCAGGGAAGGTTCGGGTTTTAATGAAGCTTTCTTT.

The V gene is TRBV9, the J gene TRBJ2-2, with a weak D call TRBD2 (6 bases). This CDR3 is 14 amino acids long. Germline-derived CDR1 and CDR2 are SGDLS and YYNGEE. V was shortened by 4 bases and J by 5 bases, with 12 bases between the two germline ends. For the CDR3, the DNA is TGTGCCAGCAGCATTAGCGGCCCAACCGGGGAGCTGTTTTTT. Protein sequence: CASSISGPTGELFF.